These 8 T cell receptor beta chains originate from one sample sequenced in a study of blood T cell repertoires in COVID-19. The repertoire was sequenced with immunoSEQ multiplex PCR; TCRdb's copy has only in-frame clones and lacks some. The profile shows almost 250,000 clones, around nine tenths of them singletons. Source material: peripheral blood. All receptors come from an older woman who had recovered from COVID-19.

The chain joins TRBV18 to TRBJ1-6, with 8 bases that match TRBD1. After removal of 3 bases from V and 7 bases from J, the junction contained 5 bases not matched to a gene. Germline V gene data show CDR1 as KGHSH and CDR2 as LQKENI. The CDR3 loop spans 15 amino acids. The CDR3 DNA follows: TGTGCCAGCTCACCGTCGGACAGGGAGAATTCACCCCTCCACTTT. Translation gives CASSPSDRENSPLHF.

This sequence joins TRBV2 and TRBJ1-6, with a possible D match to TRBD1 (5 bases). Trimming shortened V by 6 bases and J by 6 bases, and 12 bases separated the two germline ends. Germline values: CDR1 SNHLY, CDR2 FYNNEI. The CDR3 is 14 residues long. CDR3 sequence reads: CASRGGLSNSPLHF. In nucleotides, the CDR3 is TGTGCCAGCAGGGGGGGACTGAGTAATTCACCCCTCCACTTT.

This clone was detected a few times. The J gene is TRBJ1-2, the V gene TRBV24-1, with D hard to call. The CDR3 extends over 13 amino acids. V lost 4 bases to trimming and J lost 5 bases, with 10 bases between them. Germline values: CDR1 KGHDR, CDR2 SFDVKD. Here the CDR3 reads CATSDLTGYGYTF. In nucleotides, the CDR3 is TGTGCCACCAGTGACCTGACGGGGTATGGCTACACCTTC.

Here the CDR3 DNA reads TGTGCCAGCAGTGGGGCGGGACGTGGCTACACCTTC. Translating gives CASSGAGRGYTF. The chain is built from TRBV28 and TRBJ1-2; weak D call: TRBD1 (5 bases). Germline CDR1 is MDHEN and CDR2 is SYDVKM. The CDR3 spans 12 residues. Trimming took off 5 bases at V and 7 bases at J, with 11 bases between the two ends.

The chain is built from TRBV9 and TRBJ2-7, with 7 bases aligning to TRBD2. This CDR3 is built from 18 residues. V gave up 0 bases and J gave up 3 bases; unmatched junction bases: 15. CDR1 is SGDLS and CDR2 is YYNGEE in the germline V gene. Here the CDR3 DNA reads TGTGCCAGCAGCGTAGCTTCGGGGGGAGCCCAAACACACTACGAGCAGTACTTC. Its translation: CASSVASGGAQTHYEQYF.

This clone occurred a few times. V usage is TRBV27 and J usage is TRBJ2-5; D is perhaps TRBD1 (6 bases). Germline loops: CDR1 MNHEY, CDR2 SMNVEV (reference sequence). This CDR3 has 16 residues. V was trimmed by 6 bases and J by 0 bases, leaving 17 bases between them. The CDR3 DNA sequence: TGTGCCAGCAGGCCTCCGGGACAAACATACCAAGAGACCCAGTACTTC. Translated: CASRPPGQTYQETQYF.

V and J are TRBV9 and TRBJ2-1; D gene ambiguous. The V end was cut by 3 bases, the J end by 0 bases, with 4 bases between. This CDR3 comprises 13 residues. Germline V gene data show CDR1 as SGDLS and CDR2 as YYNGEE. The CDR3 spells CASSDSSYNEQFF. CDR3 DNA: TGTGCCAGCAGCGACAGCTCCTACAATGAGCAGTTCTTC. Complete variable domain (other parts from reference TRBV9 and TRBJ2-1): DSGVTQTPKHLITATGQRVTLRCSPRSGDLSVYWYQQSLDQGLQFLIQYYNGEERAKGNILERFSAQQFPDLHSELNLSSLELGDSALYFCASSDSSYNEQFFGPGTRLTVL.

V and J are TRBV6-5 and TRBJ2-7, with TRBD1 identical over 10 bases. The CDR3 runs to 13 residues. Germline loops: CDR1 MNHEY, CDR2 SVGAGI. Trimming at V came to 8 bases and at J to 2 bases, leaving 3 bases not matched to a gene. DNA of the CDR3: TGTGCCAGCCAGGACAGGGGGACCTACGAGCAGTACTTC. Protein sequence: CASQDRGTYEQYF.